This T cell receptor beta chain is drawn from a study of blood T cell repertoires in COVID-19. The overall study: Whether acute or convalescent, the COVID-19 samples came from the United States, Italy and Spain. Sources were T cells, B-cell-depleted T cells, or PBMCs; the material itself was cDNA or gDNA.

In the authors' workflow: Nucleated cell counts were estimated from reference gene primer amplification. The method was immunoSEQ multiplex PCR; TCRdb's version includes in-frame clones alone and lacks a portion of them. V and J calls and clone size are copied from that table; D and trimming were computed from the DNA. The sample records hundreds of thousands of clones, roughly 89% being singletons. This CDR3 is 15 amino acids long. V dropped 7 bases and J dropped 2; count of bases not matched to a gene: 5. Germline V gene lookup returns CDR1 SNHLY and CDR2 FYNNEI. The genes are TRBV2 and TRBJ1-3, with 10 nucleotides matching TRBD1. The sequence was obtained from a man aged 35-49 years with acute or convalescent COVID-19. Sequences were obtained from peripheral blood. Here the CDR3 DNA reads TGTGCCAGCACTCGACAGGGGGCAGCTGGAAACACCATATATTTT. Translating it yields CASTRQGAAGNTIYF.